Sequencing of this TCR beta chain was carried out in a study of T cells in Graves' hyperthyroidism and ophthalmopathy. Amplification yielded TCR beta CDR3 regions, with RNA transcripts as the source. The TCR CDR3 first-round RT-PCR relied on the HTBI primer set. TCRdb used MiXCR to reprocess the multiplex PCR reads, holding one entry per CDR3 protein. The top ten clones hold roughly an eighth of a sample with hundreds of thousands of distinct CDR3 sequences, more than 14% of them seen once. Findings and caveats of the study: A model of 13 V-J pairs discriminated ophthalmopathy from stable hyperthyroidism. Most expanded thyroid clonotypes above 0.001 recurred in blood.

This clonotype has more than one count but fewer than ten. Antigen: not known. The CDR3 totals 13 residues. J was trimmed by 5 bases and V by 4 bases; bases with no gene match: 2. Per the germline V gene, CDR1 is MNHNS and CDR2 is SASEGT. The sequenced sample consisted of blood. The chain combines TRBV6-1 with TRBJ1-5; 7 nucleotides agree with TRBD1. The TCR sequence derives from a woman in her fifties or sixties with Graves' ophthalmopathy. The CDR3 nucleotides read TGTGCCAGCAGTGTTCAGGGGGATCAGCCCCAGCATTTT. It specifies CASSVQGDQPQHF.